The 15 T cell receptor beta chains given below trace back to one sample, sequenced in a study of blood T cell repertoires in COVID-19. Clones were sequenced by immunoSEQ multiplex PCR, and TCRdb holds only the in-frame ones, with some missing. The sample yields 200,000 to 250,000 clones, around 82% seen once. Sequencing was carried out using PBMCs or T cells enriched from blood (not recorded which). Receptor source: a woman in her fifties or sixties who had been exposed to COVID-19.

The chain combines TRBV28 with TRBJ2-1; maybe TRBD2 (6 bases). Germline CDR1 is MDHEN and CDR2 is SYDVKM. Trimming pared 4 bases from V and 12 bases from J, leaving 13 bases between. This CDR3 is built from 12 residues. In nucleotides, the CDR3 is TGTGCCAGCAGTTACGCAGGGAGGAGGCAGTTCTTC. This gives the protein CASSYAGRRQFF. Based on the CDR3 plus reference TRBV28 and TRBJ2-1, the full variable domain is DVKVTQSSRYLVKRTGEKVFLECVQDMDHENMFWYRQDPGLGLRLIYFSYDVKMKEKGDIPEGYSVSREKKERFSLILESASTNQTSMYLCASSYAGRRQFFGPGTRLTVL.

This clone was found a few times. V gene TRBV10-3 combines with J gene TRBJ1-1, with 8 bases that match TRBD1. This CDR3 has 13 residues. Germline V gives CDR1 ENHRY, CDR2 SYGVKD. With V trimmed by 3 bases and J by 8 bases, 5 bases remained unmatched. CDR3 sequence reads: CAISDGQGAEAFF. The CDR3 bases are TGTGCCATCAGTGATGGGCAGGGGGCCGAAGCTTTCTTT.

V is TRBV18 and J is TRBJ2-1; TRBD1 is a possible D gene (7 bases). CDR3 size: 16 residues. The germline V gene encodes CDR1 KGHSH and CDR2 LQKENI. The V end lost 3 bases, the J end lost 0 bases, and 12 bases lay between the germline ends. CDR3: CASSPHRGGSYNEQFF. CDR3 bases: TGTGCCAGCTCACCCCACAGGGGAGGCTCCTACAATGAGCAGTTCTTC.

V gene TRBV2 combines with J gene TRBJ1-5; D unresolved. Germline CDR1 reads SNHLY; CDR2 reads FYNNEI. The CDR3 totals 16 residues. V gave up 2 bases and J gave up 9 bases, with 20 bases separating them. The DNA of the CDR3 is TGTGCCAGCAGTGAACCCTTTTCTATGTCCGAGCCGCCCCAGCATTTT. Translated, it gives CASSEPFSMSEPPQHF.

A note on this clone: The same CDR3 also results from other DNA sequences found in this sample. V is TRBV15 and J is TRBJ2-5; no reliable D call. The CDR3 contains 13 residues. The V end lost 1 base, the J end lost 3 bases, and 6 bases lay between the germline ends. CDR1 is LNHNV, CDR2 YYDKDF, per germline (reference sequence). For the CDR3, the DNA is TGTGCCACCAGCAGAGGGCAGAAAGAGACCCAGTACTTC. Protein sequence: CATSRGQKETQYF.

V and J are TRBV6-5 and TRBJ1-1; D is ambiguous. CDR1 is MNHEY, CDR2 SVGAGI, per germline. The V gene lost 5 bases and the J gene lost 4 bases, with 14 bases spanning the gap. The CDR3 totals 14 residues. The CDR3 bases are TGTGCCAGCAGTCCGGGAAGGAGGAGCACTGAAGCTTTCTTT. The encoded protein is CASSPGRRSTEAFF.

This chain connects TRBV27 to TRBJ1-2; D ambiguous. Trimming cost V 6 bases and J 6 bases, with 20 bases left between them. The CDR3 runs 15 residues. The germline V gene has CDR1 MNHEY and CDR2 SMNVEV (reference sequence). CDR3 sequence: CASRRSSEFRHGYTF. The CDR3 nucleotides are TGTGCCAGCAGAAGGAGTTCGGAGTTCAGACATGGCTACACCTTC.

In its sample, this clone was seen a few times. The rearrangement uses TRBV12-3 or TRBV12-4 and TRBJ2-5; D remains unclear. The length of the CDR3 is 13 residues. V was clipped by 5 bases and J by 7 bases, with 14 bases between them. CDR3 sequence reads: CASSTTRMGTQYF. The DNA of the CDR3 is TGTGCCAGCAGTACGACTCGTATGGGGACCCAGTACTTC.

The V call is TRBV4-2, the J call TRBJ1-2; 7 positions match TRBD1. This CDR3 has 15 amino acids. Germline CDR1 is LGHNA and CDR2 is YNFKEQ. Germline trimming cut 0 bases from V and 4 bases from J; bases unmatched to any gene: 5. This chain's CDR3 is CASSQERGGGYGYTF. Here the CDR3 DNA reads TGTGCCAGCAGCCAAGAAAGAGGGGGCGGCTATGGCTACACCTTC.

The chain joins TRBV18 to TRBJ1-1; the D is unclear. This CDR3 comprises 14 residues. The V end was cut by 1 base, the J end by 2 bases, with 8 bases between. Germline V gene data show CDR1 as KGHSH and CDR2 as LQKENI. This CDR3 reads CASSPQSFNTEAFF. CDR3 nucleotide sequence: TGTGCCAGCTCACCACAAAGCTTCAACACTGAAGCTTTCTTT.

This rearrangement joins TRBV20-1 to TRBJ1-4; possibly TRBD1 for D (5 bases). The CDR3 extends over 13 amino acids. V shed 3 bases and J shed 6 bases, with 11 bases lying between them. The germline V gene has CDR1 DFQATT and CDR2 SNEGSKA (reference sequence). The CDR3, as DNA: TGCAGTGCTAGTTGGACATCGGATGAAAAACTGTTTTTT. As protein: CSASWTSDEKLFF.

V usage is TRBV15 and J usage is TRBJ1-3; D is unresolved. This CDR3 contains 17 residues. The germline V and J ends were trimmed by 0 bases and 0 bases, with 12 bases remaining between them. CDR1 is LNHNV, CDR2 YYDKDF, per germline (reference sequence). The CDR3 sequence: CATSREVDFISGNTIYF. The CDR3 DNA follows: TGTGCCACCAGCAGAGAAGTCGACTTCATCTCTGGAAACACCATATATTTT.

This clone was recorded once. J is TRBJ2-5 and V is TRBV6-5; D possibly corresponds to TRBD2 (5 bases). CDR1 and CDR2 (germline): MNHEY, SVGAGI. The CDR3 covers 14 residues. V shed 5 bases and J shed 5 bases, with 15 bases lying between them. This chain's CDR3 is CASSREPMGETQYF. The CDR3 DNA sequence: TGTGCCAGCAGTCGGGAACCCATGGGGGAGACCCAGTACTTC.

The chain recombines TRBV29-1 with TRBJ1-3; D not resolved. CDR1 and CDR2 from the germline V gene are SQVTM and ANQGSEA. V dropped 5 bases and J dropped 8 bases, with 13 bases sitting between them. The CDR3 is made up of 12 amino acids. The CDR3 nucleotides are TGCAGCGTTCGGGATTTTAGAGACACCATATATTTT. It yields the protein CSVRDFRDTIYF.

The rearrangement joins TRBV2 to TRBJ2-3; TRBD2 matches at 8 bases. The CDR3 is 17 residues long. Germline CDR1 and CDR2: SNHLY and FYNNEI. J gave up 0 bases and V 3 bases, and 8 bases lay outside the gene matches. CDR3 protein: CASSDPTSVASTDTQYF. In nucleotides, the CDR3 is TGTGCCAGCAGTGACCCGACTAGCGTCGCTAGCACAGATACGCAGTATTTT.